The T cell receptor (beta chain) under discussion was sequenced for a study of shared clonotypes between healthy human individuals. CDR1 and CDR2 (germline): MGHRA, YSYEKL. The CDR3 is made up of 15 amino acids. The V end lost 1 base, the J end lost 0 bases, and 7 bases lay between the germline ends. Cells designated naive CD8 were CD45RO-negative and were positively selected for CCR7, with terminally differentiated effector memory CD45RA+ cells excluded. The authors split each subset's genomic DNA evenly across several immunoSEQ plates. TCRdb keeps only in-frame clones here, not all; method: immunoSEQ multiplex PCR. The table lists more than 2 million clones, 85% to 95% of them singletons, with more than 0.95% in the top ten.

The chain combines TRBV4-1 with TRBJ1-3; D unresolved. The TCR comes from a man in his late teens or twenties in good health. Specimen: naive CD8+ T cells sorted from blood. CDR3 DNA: TGCGCCAGCAGCCAAGGGAGCAACTCTGGAAACACCATATATTTT. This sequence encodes CASSQGSNSGNTIYF.